The sequence of this TCR beta chain was determined in a study of blood T cell repertoires in COVID-19. Study overall: The United States, Italy and Spain supplied acute and convalescent COVID-19 samples. PBMCs, B-cell-depleted T cells, or T cells were the source of the cDNA or gDNA that made up the material.

Original analysis: Amplified reference gene primers provided the basis for estimating nucleated cell counts. Data came from immunoSEQ multiplex PCR; TCRdb stores just in-frame clones and leaves some out. V and J calls and clone size come straight from that table; D and trimming were deduced from the DNA. The repertoire holds 350,000 to 450,000 clones, with about 85% as singletons. Details on this clone: Additional DNA sequences in this sample encode the identical CDR3.

The sequence came from a woman aged 18-29 years with acute or convalescent COVID-19. Input material: peripheral blood.

CDR3 loop: CASSLLANTEAFF. The CDR3 region has the DNA TGTGCCAGCAGTTTATTAGCGAACACTGAAGCTTTCTTT. This sequence joins TRBV12-3 or TRBV12-4 and TRBJ1-1; no reliable D call. This CDR3 contains 13 residues. Trimming removed 2 bases from V and 1 base from J, with 5 bases in between.